The sequence of this TCR beta chain was determined in a study of blood T cell repertoires in COVID-19. Study-level information: From the United States, Italy and Spain came samples of acute and convalescent COVID-19.

The CDR3 is 13 amino acids. Trimming stripped 5 bases from V and 6 bases from J, with 14 bases between. Germline CDR1 is KGHSY and CDR2 is FQNENV. Two consecutive negative NP/OP PCR tests, clearance, or resolved symptoms defined Cohort 3 recovery. As handled by the study authors: The authors estimated nucleated cell counts from reference gene primer amplification. Method: immunoSEQ multiplex PCR; TCRdb's copy keeps in-frame clones and lacks some. Clone size and V and J calls were adopted from that table, with D and trimming inferred from the DNA. This table has around 200,000 clones, 70% to 90% appearing once.

This chain joins TRBV16 and TRBJ2-7; tentatively, D is TRBD1 (5 bases). The material sequenced was PBMCs or T cells enriched from blood (not recorded which). This sequence was found in a young woman who had recovered from COVID-19. DNA of the CDR3: TGTGCCAGCAGCATCAACCAGGGTTTCGAGCAGTACTTC. Translated: CASSINQGFEQYF.